This T cell receptor (beta chain) was sequenced for a study of STAT5B mutations in CD4+ large granular lymphocyte leukemia. Using immunoSEQ multiplex PCR, the repertoire was profiled, and TCRdb retains in-frame clones only, with some absent. The data hold roughly 23,000 clones, with over 70% observed a single time. The CDR3 extends over 15 amino acids. Germline loops: CDR1 SGHAT, CDR2 FQDESV (reference sequence). The germline V and J ends were trimmed by 8 bases and 5 bases, with 21 bases remaining between them. The sample comprised CD4+ T cells from blood buffy coats. This TCR derives from a human donor in good health. The chain is built from TRBV11-1 and TRBJ2-5; possible D gene TRBD2, 6 bases. The CDR3 DNA is TGTGCCAGCGGGGTACAGGAGGGTAGAATGGAGACCCAGTACTTC. It translates to CASGVQEGRMETQYF.